This T cell receptor (beta chain) was retrieved from a study of post-analysis software for immune sequencing data. In the study overall: The disease courses covered relapsing-remitting, secondary progressive and progressive-relapsing multiple sclerosis.

TCR beta cDNA libraries included unique molecular identifiers. T cells numbering roughly 0.85 to 11 million yielded 450,000 to 500,000 cDNA molecules. MiXCR was run by TCRdb on the PCR reads, yielding one entry per CDR3 protein. The sample contains 250,000 to 300,000 distinct CDR3 sequences, around 34% of which appear only once. The CDR3 covers 17 residues. The germline V and J ends were trimmed by 2 bases and 3 bases, with 17 bases remaining between them. CDR1 and CDR2 from the germline V gene are SGHTA and FQGNSA. General observations from the study: The authors found that F measure strongly co-clustered same-batch samples. Comparison with controls showed significantly lower normalized Chao1 diversity in multiple sclerosis patients. Compared with controls, patients had more of five TRBV segments, including TRBV5-6, TRBV5-1 and TRBV20-1.

This clonotype was detected ten times or more. Its antigen is not identified. Material: blood. The origin of this receptor is a girl between 5 and 17 years old with multiple sclerosis. The V and J genes are TRBV7-2 and TRBJ1-3; D unresolved. The chain's CDR3 is CASSLNPPGSGGNTIYF. DNA of the CDR3: TGTGCCAGCAGCTTAAACCCTCCGGGCTCAGGTGGAAACACCATATATTTT.